The present TCR beta chain was sequenced within a study of cytomegalovirus exposure and HLA in healthy donors. Study-level background: Within the Caucasian-associated ancestry cluster were approximately 77% of the 398 genotyped donors.

Overall study results and limits: Specificity for CMV antigens was confirmed in vitro for a few of the CMV-associated chains. A classifier reportedly called cytomegalovirus status with high sensitivity and specificity. In all likelihood, a cluster of highly shared sequence variants was a sequencing artifact.

Comments on this clone: What it binds is not known.

The study ran its PCR with 60 Vbeta and 13 Jbeta primers. Profiled with immunoSEQ multiplex PCR; TCRdb holds only in-frame clones, not every one. The sample consists of just over 200,000 clones, approximately 70% of them appearing once. Specimen: PBMCs. The sequence came from a man aged 35-49 years in good health and CMV-seropositive.

The CDR3 protein is CASSYPGSEAFF. CDR3 sequence (DNA): TGTGCCAGCAGTTATCCAGGGTCTGAAGCTTTCTTT. The V gene is TRBV27, the J gene TRBJ1-1, with D perhaps TRBD1 (5 bases). V was trimmed by 4 bases and J by 6 bases, leaving 9 bases between them. Germline V gene sequence: CDR1 MNHEY, CDR2 SMNVEV (reference sequence). The CDR3 has 12 residues.